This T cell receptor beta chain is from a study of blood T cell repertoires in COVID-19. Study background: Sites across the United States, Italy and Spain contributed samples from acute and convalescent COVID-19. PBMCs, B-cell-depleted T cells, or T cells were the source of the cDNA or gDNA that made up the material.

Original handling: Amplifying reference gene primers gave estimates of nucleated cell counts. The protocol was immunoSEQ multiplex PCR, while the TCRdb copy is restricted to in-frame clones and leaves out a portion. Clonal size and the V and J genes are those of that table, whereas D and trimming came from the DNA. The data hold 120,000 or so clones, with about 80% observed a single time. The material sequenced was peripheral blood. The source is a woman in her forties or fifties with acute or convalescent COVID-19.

This CDR3 reads CASSQPGGAGEQYF. CDR3 bases: TGTGCCAGCAGCCAACCGGGCGGGGCGGGCGAGCAGTACTTC. The chain joins TRBV3-1 (or the pseudogene TRBV3-2) to TRBJ2-7; D is perhaps TRBD2 (6 bases). V lost 2 bases and J lost 6, with 14 bases in between. This CDR3 is built from 14 residues. Germline V gives CDR1 LGHDT, CDR2 YNNKEL (reference sequence).